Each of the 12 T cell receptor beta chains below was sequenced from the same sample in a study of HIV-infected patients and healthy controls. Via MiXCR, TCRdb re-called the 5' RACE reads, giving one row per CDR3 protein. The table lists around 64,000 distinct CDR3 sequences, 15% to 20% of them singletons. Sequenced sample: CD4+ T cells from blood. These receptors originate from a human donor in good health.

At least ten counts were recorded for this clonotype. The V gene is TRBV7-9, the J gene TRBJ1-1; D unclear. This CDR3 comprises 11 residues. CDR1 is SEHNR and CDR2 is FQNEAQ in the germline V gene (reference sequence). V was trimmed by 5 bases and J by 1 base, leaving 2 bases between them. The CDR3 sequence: CASSTNTEAFF. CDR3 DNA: TGTGCCAGCAGCACGAACACTGAAGCTTTCTTT.

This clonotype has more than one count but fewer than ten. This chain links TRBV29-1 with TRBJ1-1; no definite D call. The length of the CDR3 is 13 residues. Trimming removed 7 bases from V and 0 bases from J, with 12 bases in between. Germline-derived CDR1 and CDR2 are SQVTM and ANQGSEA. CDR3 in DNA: TGCAGCGCTCGACGGAGCATGAACACTGAAGCTTTCTTT. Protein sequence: CSARRSMNTEAFF.

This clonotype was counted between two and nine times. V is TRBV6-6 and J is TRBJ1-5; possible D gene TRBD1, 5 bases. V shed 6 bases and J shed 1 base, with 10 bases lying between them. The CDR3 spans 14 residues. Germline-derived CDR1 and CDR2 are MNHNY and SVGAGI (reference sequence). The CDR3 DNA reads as TGTGCCAGCAGCCGCGCAGGGAGCAATCAGCCCCAGCATTTT. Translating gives CASSRAGSNQPQHF.

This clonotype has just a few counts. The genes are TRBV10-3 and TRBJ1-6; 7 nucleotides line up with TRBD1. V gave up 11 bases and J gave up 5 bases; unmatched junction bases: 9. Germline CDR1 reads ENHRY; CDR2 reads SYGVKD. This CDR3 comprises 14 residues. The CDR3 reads CAARSGTDNSPLHF. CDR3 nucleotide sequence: TGTGCCGCAAGGTCCGGGACAGATAATTCACCCCTCCACTTT.

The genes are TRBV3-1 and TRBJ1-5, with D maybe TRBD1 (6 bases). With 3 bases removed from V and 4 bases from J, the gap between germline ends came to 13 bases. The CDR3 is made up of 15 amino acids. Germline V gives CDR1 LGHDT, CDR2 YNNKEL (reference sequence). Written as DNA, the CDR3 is TGTGCCAGCAGCCACCGGGGGGCTGGGAATCAGCCCCAGCATTTT. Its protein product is CASSHRGAGNQPQHF.

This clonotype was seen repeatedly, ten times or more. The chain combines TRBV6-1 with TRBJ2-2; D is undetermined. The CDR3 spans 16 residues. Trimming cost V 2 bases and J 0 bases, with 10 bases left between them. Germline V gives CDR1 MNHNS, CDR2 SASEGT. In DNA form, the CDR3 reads TGTGCCAGCAGTGAAAGTCCAGGATCGAACACCGGGGAGCTGTTTTTT. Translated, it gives CASSESPGSNTGELFF.

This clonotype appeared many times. The CDR3 nucleotides are TGTGCCAGCAGCTTGGTATCCTACGAGCAGTACTTC. Translated, it gives CASSLVSYEQYF. The chain has TRBV5-6 and TRBJ2-7; D uncertain. Germline V lookup: CDR1 SGHDT, CDR2 YYEEEE. CDR3 size: 12 residues. V was cut by 0 bases and J by 1 base, with 2 bases left in between. The whole variable domain, remainder taken from reference TRBV5-6 and TRBJ2-7, is DAGVTQSPTHLIKTRGQQVTLRCSPKSGHDTVSWYQQALGQGPQFIFQYYEEEERQRGNFPDRFSGHQFPNYSSELNVNALLLGDSALYLCASSLVSYEQYFGPGTRLTVT.

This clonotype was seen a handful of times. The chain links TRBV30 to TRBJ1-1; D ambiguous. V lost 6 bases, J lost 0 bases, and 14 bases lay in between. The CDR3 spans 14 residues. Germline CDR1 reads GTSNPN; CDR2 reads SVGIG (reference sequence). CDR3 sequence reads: CACRWGGMNTEAFF. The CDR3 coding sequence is TGTGCCTGCCGGTGGGGAGGCATGAACACTGAAGCTTTCTTT.

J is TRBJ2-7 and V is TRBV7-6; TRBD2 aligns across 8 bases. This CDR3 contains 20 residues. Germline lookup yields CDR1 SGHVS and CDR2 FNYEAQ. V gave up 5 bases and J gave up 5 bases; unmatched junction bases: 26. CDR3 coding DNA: TGTGCCAGCAGCCCTCAAAGGCAGGGAAAGAAAGGGACTAGTGGGCACGAGCAGTACTTC. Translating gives CASSPQRQGKKGTSGHEQYF. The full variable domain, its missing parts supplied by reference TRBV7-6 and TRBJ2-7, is GAGVSQSPRYKVTKRGQDVALRCDPISGHVSLYWYRQALGQGPEFLTYFNYEAQQDKSGLPNDRFSAERPEGSISTLTIQRTEQRDSAMYRCASSPQRQGKKGTSGHEQYFGPGTRLTVT.

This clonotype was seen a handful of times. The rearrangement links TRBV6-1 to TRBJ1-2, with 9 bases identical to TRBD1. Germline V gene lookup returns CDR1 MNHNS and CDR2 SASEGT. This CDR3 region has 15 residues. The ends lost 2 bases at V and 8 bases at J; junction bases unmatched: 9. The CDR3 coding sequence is TGTGCCAGCAGTGAAAGAAGGACAGGGGCCGACGGCTACACCTTC. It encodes CASSERRTGADGYTF.

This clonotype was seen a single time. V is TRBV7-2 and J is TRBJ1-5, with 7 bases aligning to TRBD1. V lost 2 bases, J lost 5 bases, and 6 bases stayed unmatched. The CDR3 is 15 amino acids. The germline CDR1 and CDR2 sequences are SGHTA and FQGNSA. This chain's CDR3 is CASSLSRGIYQPQHF. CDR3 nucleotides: TGTGCCAGCAGCTTATCCAGGGGGATCTATCAGCCCCAGCATTTT.

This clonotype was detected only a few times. In DNA, the CDR3 is TGTGCCAGCAGCACCGGGACCACTCGCTCTGCTGGAAACACCATATATTTT. This sequence encodes CASSTGTTRSAGNTIYF. This sequence joins TRBV5-6 and TRBJ1-3; TRBD1 is a possible D gene (5 bases). Looked up from germline, CDR1 is SGHDT and CDR2 is YYEEEE. The CDR3 runs 17 residues. Deletions cut 4 bases from V and 2 bases from J, with 19 bases between.